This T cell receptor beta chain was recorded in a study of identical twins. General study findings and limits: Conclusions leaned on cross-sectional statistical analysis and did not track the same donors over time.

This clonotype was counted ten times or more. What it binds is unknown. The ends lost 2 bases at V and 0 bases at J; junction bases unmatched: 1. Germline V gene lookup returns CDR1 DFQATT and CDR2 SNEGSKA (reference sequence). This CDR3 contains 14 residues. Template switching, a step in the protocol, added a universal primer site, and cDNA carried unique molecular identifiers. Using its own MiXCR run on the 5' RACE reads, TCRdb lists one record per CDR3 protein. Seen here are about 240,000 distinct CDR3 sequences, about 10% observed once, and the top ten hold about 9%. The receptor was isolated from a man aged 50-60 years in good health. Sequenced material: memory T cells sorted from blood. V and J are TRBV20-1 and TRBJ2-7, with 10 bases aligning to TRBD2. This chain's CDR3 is CSARLAGASYEQYF. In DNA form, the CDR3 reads TGCAGTGCTAGACTAGCGGGAGCCTCCTACGAGCAGTACTTC.